This T cell receptor (beta chain) was captured in a study of T cell responses to AZD1222 COVID-19 vaccine. General study points: Repertoire sampling occurred only after the peak T cell response.

As to this clone: The antigen remains undetermined.

Profiled with immunoSEQ multiplex PCR; TCRdb holds only in-frame clones, not every one. The sample lists fewer than 30,000 clones, around 78% occurring once. This receptor was identified in an adult in good health. The specimen comprised peripheral blood, sampled on day 0 of AZD1222 vaccination.

Written as DNA, the CDR3 is TGTGCCATCAGTGAGTCTCCCCAGCGGTACCAAGAGACCCAGTACTTC. Protein product: CAISESPQRYQETQYF. This rearrangement joins TRBV10-3 to TRBJ2-5; possible D gene TRBD2, 5 bases. V lost 0 bases, J lost 0 bases, and 11 bases lay in between. The CDR3 contains 16 residues. Germline V gene data show CDR1 as ENHRY and CDR2 as SYGVKD.